The rows below give T cell receptor beta chains drawn from one sample of a study of CD8 T cells in ankylosing spondylitis. MiXCR, run by TCRdb on the 5' RACE reads, gives a single entry per CDR3 protein. The data show 210,000 or so distinct CDR3 sequences, roughly 8.2% seen once. What was sequenced was blood, either unsorted or a sorted T cell fraction (not recorded which). Source of these receptors: a female donor with ankylosing spondylitis or in good health (not recorded which). CDR3s include the opening cysteine and the closing phenylalanine or tryptophan. The D gene is left open where the match is weak. Rows may omit the clone size; those that give it use once, few, many or a size class.

many,TRBV28,.,TRBJ2-3,TGTGCCAGCAGTCTACTGGGGGGGCGGGCGCAGTATTTT,CASSLLGGRAQYF
many,TRBV6-5,.,TRBJ1-2,TGTGCCAGCAGTTACGCGAACTATGGCTACACCTTC,CASSYANYGYTF
many,TRBV12-3/TRBV12-4,.,TRBJ1-5,TGTGCCAGCAGCCAGGGACCGGTCAATCAGCCCCAGCATTTT,CASSQGPVNQPQHF
many,TRBV29-1,TRBD1,TRBJ1-1,TGCAGCGTTGCGCTTACAGGGGAAGCTGAAGCTTTCTTT,CSVALTGEAEAFF
many,TRBV7-2,.,TRBJ2-2,TGTGCCAGCAGCCTACGACCGACGTCATTCACCGGGGAGCTGTTTTTT,CASSLRPTSFTGELFF
.,TRBV5-1,TRBD2,TRBJ2-2,TGCGCCAGCAGCCGCGGACTAGCGGGGACCCCGAACACCGGGGAGCTGTTTTTT,CASSRGLAGTPNTGELFF
.,TRBV6-1,TRBD2,TRBJ2-1,TGTGCCAGCAGCATAGCGGGGGGGAACACTGAGCAGTTCTTC,CASSIAGGNTEQFF
many,TRBV7-6,.,TRBJ2-1,TGTGCCAGCAGCTCGGGGGGCCTGTACAATGAGCAGTTCTTC,CASSSGGLYNEQFF
few,TRBV7-2,TRBD2,TRBJ2-5,TGTGCCAGCAGCCCCTGGGGGGGGGGAGAGACCCAGTACTTC,CASSPWGGGETQYF
many,TRBV3-1,.,TRBJ2-3,TGTGCCAGCAGCCAAGCCGGAATCTACCGGGGAGATACGCAGTATTTT,CASSQAGIYRGDTQYF
many,TRBV19,.,TRBJ1-1,TGTGCCAGTAGTATCCAAGGGAGGAGGACTGAAGCTTTCTTT,CASSIQGRRTEAFF
many,TRBV7-3,.,TRBJ1-2,TGTGCCAGCAGCTTAAGGGGGGGCAATGGCTACACCTTC,CASSLRGGNGYTF
.,TRBV9,.,TRBJ2-3,TGTGCCAGCAGCGTCCGTATAGGGCCAGATACGCAGTATTTT,CASSVRIGPDTQYF
many,TRBV5-1,.,TRBJ2-1,TGCGCCAGCAGCGCCCGACTAGGGAGAGTAAACAATGAGCAGTTCTTC,CASSARLGRVNNEQFF
many,TRBV19,TRBD2,TRBJ2-2,TGTGCCAGTGTGGGAACGTTCAGGGTAGCGGGAGCAACCGGGGAGCTGTTTTTT,CASVGTFRVAGATGELFF
many,TRBV29-1,.,TRBJ2-7,TGCAGCGTTGAGGAGGCCCATGGGCAGTACTTC,CSVEEAHGQYF
many,TRBV20-1,.,TRBJ1-1,TGCAGTGCTAACCCGACAAACACTGAAGCTTTCTTT,CSANPTNTEAFF
many,TRBV12-3/TRBV12-4,.,TRBJ1-2,TGTGCCAGCAGTTCTCTTTTACGAAACTATGGCTACACCTTC,CASSSLLRNYGYTF
few,TRBV7-2,.,TRBJ1-2,TGTGCCAGCAGCTTAGGTCCTCGGGGGGAAGGCTACACCTTC,CASSLGPRGEGYTF
few,TRBV7-9,.,TRBJ1-3,TGTTCCAGCAGCTTAGATCCAGCAGTGAGAAACACCATATATTTT,CSSSLDPAVRNTIYF
many,TRBV2,TRBD2,TRBJ2-1,TGTGCCATCGGCCTAGCGGGAGTGGGGAATGAGCAGTTCTTC,CAIGLAGVGNEQFF
many,TRBV4-3,TRBD1,TRBJ2-1,TGCGCCAGCAGCCAAGAAGTTCAGGGGGTCGAGCAGTTCTTC,CASSQEVQGVEQFF
many,TRBV5-1,.,TRBJ1-1,TGCGCCAGCAGCCCTCTTACTTCAAGCTCGAGGGCAGCTTTCTTT,CASSPLTSSSRAAFF
.,TRBV5-1,.,TRBJ2-3,TGCGCCAGCAGTCTGTGGCGAGGGGACGCTTTCAGCACAGATACGCAGTATTTT,CASSLWRGDAFSTDTQYF
many,TRBV10-3,TRBD2,TRBJ2-7,TGTGCCATCCGGGGCGGCGGGAGCGGCAACGAGCAGTACTTC,CAIRGGGSGNEQYF
few,TRBV7-2,TRBD2,TRBJ2-3,TGTGCCAGCAGCTTAGTGGGGGGGATAGGGAGAACAGATACGCAGTATTTT,CASSLVGGIGRTDTQYF
few,TRBV7-7,TRBD2,TRBJ2-5,TGTGCCAGCAGCCCCAGCCGGGGACTAGCGTTGAGGGAGACCCAGTACTTC,CASSPSRGLALRETQYF
many,TRBV7-2,.,TRBJ2-3,TGTGCCAGCAGCCGCCACCAATTTGAGGATACGCAGTATTTT,CASSRHQFEDTQYF
many,TRBV20-1,TRBD1,TRBJ1-5,TGCAGTGCTAGAAGGCAGGGGGCAGGTCAGCCCCAGCATTTT,CSARRQGAGQPQHF
many,TRBV7-3,.,TRBJ1-3,TGTGCCAGCAGCAATCGGGGGGTCGGAAACACCATATATTTT,CASSNRGVGNTIYF
.,TRBV18,TRBD1,TRBJ1-5,TGTGTCAGCTCACCGGACAGGGATCAGCCCCAGCATTTT,CVSSPDRDQPQHF
many,TRBV19,.,TRBJ1-5,TGTGCCAGTAGGACCACCGGGACGCCCCTTAATCAGCCCCAGCATTTT,CASRTTGTPLNQPQHF
many,TRBV18,.,TRBJ1-6,TGTGCCAGCTCACCGCCGACAGTGGGGGATTCACCCCTCCACTTT,CASSPPTVGDSPLHF
many,TRBV15,.,TRBJ1-2,TGTGCCACCAGCAGAGATCGGAGCTATGGCTACACCTTC,CATSRDRSYGYTF
many,TRBV2,TRBD1,TRBJ2-6,TGTGCCACCAATTCCGGGACAGGGTTATCTGGGGCCAACGTCCTGACTTTC,CATNSGTGLSGANVLTF
many,TRBV20-1,TRBD1,TRBJ1-2,TGCAGCCAGCAGACAGGGGCCGAAAAAGAACCCTTTGGTGGCTACACCTTC,CSQQTGAEKEPFGGYTF
many,TRBV20-1,TRBD2,TRBJ2-3,TGCAGCGGGACTAGCGGGAGTGGCGATACGCAGTATTTT,CSGTSGSGDTQYF
many,TRBV29-1,.,TRBJ1-3,TGCAGCGTTTCAGCAGGGTTTGGAAACACCATATATTTT,CSVSAGFGNTIYF
many,TRBV18,.,TRBJ1-1,TGTGCCAGCTCTTGGGACGGAGAAGCTTTCTTT,CASSWDGEAFF
once,TRBV24-1,.,TRBJ2-2,TGTGCCACCAGTGATTTGCAGGACAGACTCACCGGGGAGCTGTTTTTT,CATSDLQDRLTGELFF
.,TRBV4-3,TRBD2,TRBJ2-2,TGCGCCAGCAGCCAAGGAGGTCTAGCGGGAGGGTCTCACGGGGAGCTGTTTTTT,CASSQGGLAGGSHGELFF
many,TRBV11-2,.,TRBJ2-1,TGTGCCAGCAACACCCTGACCGGGACCCTCAATGAGCAGTTCTTC,CASNTLTGTLNEQFF
many,TRBV7-7,.,TRBJ1-1,TGTGCCAGCAGTTTAGACAAGAACACTGAAGCTTTCTTT,CASSLDKNTEAFF
few,TRBV7-2,.,TRBJ1-2,TGTGCCAGCAGCTTAGAGCCGGGGACCTATGGCTACACCTTC,CASSLEPGTYGYTF